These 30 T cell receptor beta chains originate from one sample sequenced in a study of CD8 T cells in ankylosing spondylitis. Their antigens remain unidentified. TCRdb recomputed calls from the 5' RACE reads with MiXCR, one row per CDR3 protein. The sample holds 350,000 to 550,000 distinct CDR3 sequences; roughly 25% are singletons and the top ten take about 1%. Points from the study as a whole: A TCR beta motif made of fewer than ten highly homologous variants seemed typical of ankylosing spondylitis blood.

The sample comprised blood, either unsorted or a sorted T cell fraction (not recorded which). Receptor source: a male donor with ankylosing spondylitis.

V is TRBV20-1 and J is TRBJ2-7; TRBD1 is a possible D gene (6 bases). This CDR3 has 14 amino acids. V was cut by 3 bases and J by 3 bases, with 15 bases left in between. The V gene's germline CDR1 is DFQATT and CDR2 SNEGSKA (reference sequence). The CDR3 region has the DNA TGCAGTGCTAGGGCACAGGGTAGGCACTACGAGCAGTACTTC. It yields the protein CSARAQGRHYEQYF.

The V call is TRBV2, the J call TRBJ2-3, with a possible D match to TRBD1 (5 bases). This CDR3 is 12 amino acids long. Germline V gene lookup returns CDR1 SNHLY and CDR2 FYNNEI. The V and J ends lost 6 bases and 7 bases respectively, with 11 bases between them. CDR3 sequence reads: CASSERGNTQYF. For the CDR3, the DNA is TGTGCCAGCAGCGAAAGGGGTAATACGCAGTATTTT.

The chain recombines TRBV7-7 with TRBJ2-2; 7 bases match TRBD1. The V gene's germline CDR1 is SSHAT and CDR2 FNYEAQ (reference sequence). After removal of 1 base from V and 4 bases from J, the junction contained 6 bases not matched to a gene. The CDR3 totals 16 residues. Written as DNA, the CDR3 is TGTGCCAGCAGCTTAGACGTAGGGGGCGCCACCGGGGAGCTGTTTTTT. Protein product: CASSLDVGGATGELFF. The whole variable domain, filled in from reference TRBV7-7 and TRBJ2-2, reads GAGVSQSPRYKVTKRGQDVTLRCDPISSHATLYWYQQALGQGPEFLTYFNYEAQPDKSGLPSDRFSAERPEGSISTLTIQRTEQRDSAMYRCASSLDVGGATGELFFGEGSRLTVL.

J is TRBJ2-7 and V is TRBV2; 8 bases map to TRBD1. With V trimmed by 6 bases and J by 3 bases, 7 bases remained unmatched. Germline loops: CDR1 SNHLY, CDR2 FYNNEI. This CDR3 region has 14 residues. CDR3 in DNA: TGTGCCAGCAGCCGGGACAGGTTATTCTACGAGCAGTACTTC. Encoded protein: CASSRDRLFYEQYF. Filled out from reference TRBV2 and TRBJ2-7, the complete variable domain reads EPEVTQTPSHQVTQMGQEVILRCVPISNHLYFYWYRQILGQKVEFLVSFYNNEISEKSEIFDDQFSVERPDGSNFTLKIRSTKLEDSAMYFCASSRDRLFYEQYFGPGTRLTVT.

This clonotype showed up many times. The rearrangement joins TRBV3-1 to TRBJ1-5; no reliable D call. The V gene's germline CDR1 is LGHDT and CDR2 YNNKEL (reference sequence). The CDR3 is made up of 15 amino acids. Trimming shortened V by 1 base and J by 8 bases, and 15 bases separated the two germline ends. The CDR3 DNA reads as TGTGCCAGCAGCCAAGGGGCAGGCGCTATTAAGCCCCAGCATTTT. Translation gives CASSQGAGAIKPQHF.

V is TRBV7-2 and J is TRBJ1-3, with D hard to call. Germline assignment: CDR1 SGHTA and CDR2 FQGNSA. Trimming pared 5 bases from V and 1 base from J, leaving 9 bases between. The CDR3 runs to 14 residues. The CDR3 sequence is CASSVTSSGNTIYF. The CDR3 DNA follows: TGTGCCAGCAGCGTGACGAGTTCTGGAAACACCATATATTTT.

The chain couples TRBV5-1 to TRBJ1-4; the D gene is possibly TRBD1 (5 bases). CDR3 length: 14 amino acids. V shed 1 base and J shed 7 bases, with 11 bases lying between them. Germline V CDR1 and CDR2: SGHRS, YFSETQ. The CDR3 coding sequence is TGCGCCAGCAGCTTGCGGGGCGCTGGTGAAAAACTGTTTTTT. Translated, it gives CASSLRGAGEKLFF. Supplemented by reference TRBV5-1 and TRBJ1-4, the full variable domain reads KAGVTQTPRYLIKTRGQQVTLSCSPISGHRSVSWYQQTPGQGLQFLFEYFSETQRNKGNFPGRFSGRQFSNSRSEMNVSTLELGDSALYLCASSLRGAGEKLFFGSGTQLSVL.

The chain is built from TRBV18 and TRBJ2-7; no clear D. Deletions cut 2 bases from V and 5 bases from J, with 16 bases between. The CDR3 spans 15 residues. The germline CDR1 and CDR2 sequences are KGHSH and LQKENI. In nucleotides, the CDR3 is TGTGCCAGCTCACCATGGTCCGGTAAAGAGAACGAGCAGTACTTC. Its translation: CASSPWSGKENEQYF.

The CDR3 region is CASSKGGTGELFF. CDR3 sequence (DNA): TGTGCCAGCAGCAAAGGAGGAACCGGGGAGCTGTTTTTT. The gene calls are TRBV12-3 or TRBV12-4 and TRBJ2-2; tentative D call: TRBD2 (5 bases). The length of the CDR3 is 13 residues. Trimming pared 6 bases from V and 5 bases from J, leaving 10 bases between.

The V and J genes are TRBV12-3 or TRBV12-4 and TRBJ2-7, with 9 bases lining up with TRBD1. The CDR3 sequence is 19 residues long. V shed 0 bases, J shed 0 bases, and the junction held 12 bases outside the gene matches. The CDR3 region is CASSLARIRTGAFSYEQYF. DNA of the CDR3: TGTGCCAGCAGTTTAGCCCGAATCCGGACAGGGGCTTTCTCCTACGAGCAGTACTTC.

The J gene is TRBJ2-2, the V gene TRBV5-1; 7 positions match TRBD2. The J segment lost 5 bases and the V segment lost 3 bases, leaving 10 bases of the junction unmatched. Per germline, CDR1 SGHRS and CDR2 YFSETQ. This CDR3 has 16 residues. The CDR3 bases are TGCGCCAGCAGCTCGGTTTTAGCGGGCTTGACCGGGGAGCTGTTTTTT. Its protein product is CASSSVLAGLTGELFF. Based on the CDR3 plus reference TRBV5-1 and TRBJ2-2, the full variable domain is KAGVTQTPRYLIKTRGQQVTLSCSPISGHRSVSWYQQTPGQGLQFLFEYFSETQRNKGNFPGRFSGRQFSNSRSEMNVSTLELGDSALYLCASSSVLAGLTGELFFGEGSRLTVL.

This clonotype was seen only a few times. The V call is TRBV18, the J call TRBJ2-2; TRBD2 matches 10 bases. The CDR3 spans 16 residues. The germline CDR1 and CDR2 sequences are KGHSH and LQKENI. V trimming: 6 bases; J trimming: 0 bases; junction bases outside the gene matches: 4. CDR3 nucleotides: TGTGCCAGCTCCCACGGACTAGCGGCGAACACCGGGGAGCTGTTTTTT. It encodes CASSHGLAANTGELFF.

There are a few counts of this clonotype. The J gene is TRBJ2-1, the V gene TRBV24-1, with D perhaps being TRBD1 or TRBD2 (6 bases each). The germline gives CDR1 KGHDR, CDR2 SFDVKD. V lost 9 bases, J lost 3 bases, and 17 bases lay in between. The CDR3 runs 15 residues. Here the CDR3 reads CATAGGPENYNEQFF. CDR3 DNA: TGTGCCACCGCCGGGGGCCCAGAAAACTACAATGAGCAGTTCTTC.

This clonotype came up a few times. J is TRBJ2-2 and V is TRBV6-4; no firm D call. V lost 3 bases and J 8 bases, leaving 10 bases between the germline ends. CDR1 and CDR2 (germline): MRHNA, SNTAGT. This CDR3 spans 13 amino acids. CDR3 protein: CASSDQLGGELFF. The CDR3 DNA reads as TGTGCCAGCAGTGATCAGCTGGGGGGGGAGCTGTTTTTT.

In DNA, the CDR3 is TGCAGTGCTAGAGATCTTGAGGGGGGAATAAGGGAAAAACTGTTTTTT. Its protein is CSARDLEGGIREKLFF. This chain uses TRBV20-1 with TRBJ1-4; maybe TRBD1 (6 bases). Trimming pared 0 bases from V and 8 bases from J, leaving 19 bases between. Germline V gene lookup returns CDR1 DFQATT and CDR2 SNEGSKA (reference sequence). The CDR3 has 16 amino acids.

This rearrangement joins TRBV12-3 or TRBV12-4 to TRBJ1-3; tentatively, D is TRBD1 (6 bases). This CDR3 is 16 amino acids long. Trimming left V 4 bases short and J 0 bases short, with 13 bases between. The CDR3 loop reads CASSSQTGFSGNTIYF. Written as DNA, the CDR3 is TGTGCCAGCAGTTCCCAGACAGGCTTCTCTGGAAACACCATATATTTT.

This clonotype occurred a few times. The DNA of the CDR3 is TGTGCCAGCAGTTTAGCGGGAGAGCTGTTCGGGGAGCTGTTTTTT. Amino acid sequence: CASSLAGELFGELFF. This chain links TRBV12-3 or TRBV12-4 with TRBJ2-2, with TRBD2 as a possible D gene (5 bases). V was clipped by 0 bases and J by 7 bases, with 12 bases between them. The CDR3 contains 15 residues.

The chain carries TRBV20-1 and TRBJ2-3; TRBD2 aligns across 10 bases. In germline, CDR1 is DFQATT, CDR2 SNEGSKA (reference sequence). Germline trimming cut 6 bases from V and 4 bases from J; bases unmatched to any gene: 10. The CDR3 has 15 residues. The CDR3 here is CSALTSGRASDTQYF. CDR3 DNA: TGCAGTGCCCTTACAAGCGGGAGGGCCTCAGATACGCAGTATTTT.

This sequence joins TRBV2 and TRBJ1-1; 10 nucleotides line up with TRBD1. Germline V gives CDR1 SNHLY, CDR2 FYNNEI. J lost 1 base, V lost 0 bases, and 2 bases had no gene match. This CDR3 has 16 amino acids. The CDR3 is CASSEATGGSNTEAFF. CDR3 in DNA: TGTGCCAGCAGTGAAGCGACAGGGGGCTCGAACACTGAAGCTTTCTTT.

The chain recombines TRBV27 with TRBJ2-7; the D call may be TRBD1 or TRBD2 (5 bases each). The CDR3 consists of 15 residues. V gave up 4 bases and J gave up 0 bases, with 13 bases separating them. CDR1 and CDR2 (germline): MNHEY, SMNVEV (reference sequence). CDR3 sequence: CASSSAAGSSYEQYF. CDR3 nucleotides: TGTGCCAGCAGTTCGGCCGCAGGGAGCTCCTACGAGCAGTACTTC.

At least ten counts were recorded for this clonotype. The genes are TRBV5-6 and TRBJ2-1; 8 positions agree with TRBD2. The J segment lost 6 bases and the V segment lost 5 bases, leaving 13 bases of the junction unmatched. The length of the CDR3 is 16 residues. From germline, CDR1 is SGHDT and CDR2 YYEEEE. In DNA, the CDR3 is TGTGCCAGCAGTTTTGCCCCAGGGACTAGTCTCAATGAGCAGTTCTTC. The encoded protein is CASSFAPGTSLNEQFF.

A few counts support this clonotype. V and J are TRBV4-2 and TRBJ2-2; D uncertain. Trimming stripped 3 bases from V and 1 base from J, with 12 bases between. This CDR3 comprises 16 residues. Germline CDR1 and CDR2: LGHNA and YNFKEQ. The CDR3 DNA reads TGTGCCAGCAGCCACGATAACATATTGAACACCGGGGAGCTGTTTTTT. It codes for CASSHDNILNTGELFF.

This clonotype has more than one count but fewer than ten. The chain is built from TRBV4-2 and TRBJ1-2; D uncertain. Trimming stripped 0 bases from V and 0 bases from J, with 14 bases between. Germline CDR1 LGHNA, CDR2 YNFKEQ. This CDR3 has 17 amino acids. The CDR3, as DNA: TGTGCCAGCAGCCAAGAAAATGGGCGCAGACCTAACTATGGCTACACCTTC. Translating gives CASSQENGRRPNYGYTF.

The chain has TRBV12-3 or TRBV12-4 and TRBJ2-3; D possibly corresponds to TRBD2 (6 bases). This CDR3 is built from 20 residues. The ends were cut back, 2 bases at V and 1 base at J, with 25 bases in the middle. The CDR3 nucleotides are TGTGCCAGCAGTTTAAGGGCAGGCATCGGCCGGGACTTTCGCACAGATACGCAGTATTTT. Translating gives CASSLRAGIGRDFRTDTQYF.

This chain's CDR3 is CASSEGVYSNQPQHF. Here the CDR3 DNA reads TGTGCCAGCAGCGAGGGGGTCTATAGCAATCAGCCCCAGCATTTT. The J gene is TRBJ1-5, the V gene TRBV9, with a possible D match to TRBD1 (6 bases). Trimming cost V 3 bases and J 0 bases, with 10 bases left between them. The germline V gene has CDR1 SGDLS and CDR2 YYNGEE. CDR3 size: 15 residues.

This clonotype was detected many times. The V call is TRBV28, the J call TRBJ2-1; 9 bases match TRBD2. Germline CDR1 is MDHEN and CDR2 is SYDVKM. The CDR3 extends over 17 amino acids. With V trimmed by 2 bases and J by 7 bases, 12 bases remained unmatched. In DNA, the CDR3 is TGTGCCAGCAGTTTAAGCGGGATAGCGGGAGATTTGAATGAGCAGTTCTTC. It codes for CASSLSGIAGDLNEQFF.

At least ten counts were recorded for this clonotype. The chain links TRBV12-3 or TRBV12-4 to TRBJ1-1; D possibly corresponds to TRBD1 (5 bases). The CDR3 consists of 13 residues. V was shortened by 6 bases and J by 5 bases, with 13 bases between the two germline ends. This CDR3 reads CASSSLGDTEAFF. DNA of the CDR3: TGTGCCAGCAGCTCCTTAGGGGATACTGAAGCTTTCTTT.

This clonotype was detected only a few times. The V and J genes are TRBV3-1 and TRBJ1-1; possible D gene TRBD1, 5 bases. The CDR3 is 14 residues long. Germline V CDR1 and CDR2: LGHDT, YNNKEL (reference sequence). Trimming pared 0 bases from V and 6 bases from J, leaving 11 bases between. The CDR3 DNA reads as TGTGCCAGCAGCCAAGATGAAGGGGCACCTGAAGCTTTCTTT. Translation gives CASSQDEGAPEAFF.

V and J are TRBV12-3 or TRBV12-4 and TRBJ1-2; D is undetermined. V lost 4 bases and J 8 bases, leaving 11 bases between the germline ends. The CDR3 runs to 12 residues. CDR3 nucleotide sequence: TGTGCCAGCAGTTCGGGGTTCAAGGGCTACACCTTC. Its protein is CASSSGFKGYTF.

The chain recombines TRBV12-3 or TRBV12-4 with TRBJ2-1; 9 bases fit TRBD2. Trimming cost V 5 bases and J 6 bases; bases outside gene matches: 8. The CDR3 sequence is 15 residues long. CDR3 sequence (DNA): TGTGCCAGCAGTCGCACCCCTAGCGGGGTCAATGAGCAGTTCTTC. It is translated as CASSRTPSGVNEQFF.